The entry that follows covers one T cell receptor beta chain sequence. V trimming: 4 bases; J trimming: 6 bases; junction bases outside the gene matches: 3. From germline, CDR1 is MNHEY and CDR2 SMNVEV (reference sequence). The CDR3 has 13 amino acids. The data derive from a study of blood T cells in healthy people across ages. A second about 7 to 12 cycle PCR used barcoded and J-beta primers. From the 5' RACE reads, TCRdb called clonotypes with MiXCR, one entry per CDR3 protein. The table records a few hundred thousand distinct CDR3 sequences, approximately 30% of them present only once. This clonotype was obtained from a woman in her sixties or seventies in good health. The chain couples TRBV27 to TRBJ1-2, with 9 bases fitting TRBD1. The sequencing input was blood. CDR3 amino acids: CASSYRGRDGYTF. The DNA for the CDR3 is TGTGCCAGCAGTTACAGGGGGCGAGATGGCTACACCTTC.